This passage covers 30 T cell receptor beta chains from one sample sequenced in a study of CD8 T cells in ankylosing spondylitis. Study-wide results and limits: About 8 highly homologous variants made up a TCR beta motif that seemed to typify ankylosing spondylitis blood.

No antigen is known for these receptors. TCRdb fed the 5' RACE reads into MiXCR, producing one record per CDR3 protein. This table holds 350,000 to 550,000 distinct CDR3 sequences, 25% to 30% found once. Sequencing was done on a sample of blood, either unsorted or a sorted T cell fraction (not recorded which). These receptor sequences come from a male donor with ankylosing spondylitis.

The gene calls are TRBV10-3 and TRBJ1-6; TRBD1 agrees at 7 bases. J was trimmed by 7 bases and V by 10 bases; bases with no gene match: 7. Germline CDR1 and CDR2: ENHRY and SYGVKD. The CDR3 contains 13 residues. CDR3 coding DNA: TGTGCCAGTTTGCAGGGGGGGAATTCACCCCTCCACTTT. Encoded protein: CASLQGGNSPLHF.

The V call is TRBV5-5, the J call TRBJ2-3; D remains unclear. Germline values: CDR1 SGHKS, CDR2 YYEKEE (reference sequence). CDR3 size: 14 residues. Trimming left V 0 bases short and J 6 bases short, with 11 bases between. CDR3: CASSLDPYMDTQYF. DNA for the CDR3: TGTGCCAGCAGCTTGGATCCTTATATGGATACGCAGTATTTT. Looking up the rest from reference TRBV5-5 and TRBJ2-3 gives the full variable domain: DAGVTQSPTHLIKTRGQQVTLRCSPISGHKSVSWYQQVLGQGPQFIFQYYEKEERGRGNFPDRFSARQFPNYSSELNVNALLLGDSALYLCASSLDPYMDTQYFGPGTRLTVL.

The J gene is TRBJ1-2, the V gene TRBV20-1; D ambiguous. The V end was cut by 3 bases, the J end by 1 base, with 12 bases between. CDR3 size: 14 residues. Germline V gives CDR1 DFQATT, CDR2 SNEGSKA (reference sequence). CDR3: CSARDGTNNYGYTF. CDR3 DNA sequence: TGCAGTGCTAGGGATGGCACTAATAACTATGGCTACACCTTC.

This clonotype was detected a few times. The chain joins TRBV10-3 to TRBJ1-1; weak D call: TRBD1 (6 bases). Looked up from germline, CDR1 is ENHRY and CDR2 is SYGVKD. Between the trimmed V and J ends, which lost 6 bases and 0 bases, there was a span of 11 bases. There are 14 residues in the CDR3. CDR3 coding DNA: TGTGCCATCAGCGCAGGACAGATGAACACTGAAGCTTTCTTT. Amino acids: CAISAGQMNTEAFF.

This clonotype was recorded a few times. V and J are TRBV20-1 and TRBJ2-3; 9 nucleotides match TRBD2. This CDR3 comprises 14 residues. Trimming at V came to 5 bases and at J to 8 bases, leaving 11 bases not matched to a gene. Germline values: CDR1 DFQATT, CDR2 SNEGSKA (reference sequence). The CDR3 DNA sequence: TGCAGTGCTCGGGGGGCTAGCGGGATAGGTACGCAGTATTTT. It yields the protein CSARGASGIGTQYF.

This chain uses TRBV20-1 with TRBJ1-2; tentatively, D is TRBD1 (5 bases). The V end was cut by 6 bases, the J end by 8 bases, with 10 bases between. The germline gives CDR1 DFQATT, CDR2 SNEGSKA (reference sequence). The CDR3 consists of 10 residues. CDR3 in amino acids: CSAPRVGYTF. The CDR3 DNA follows: TGCAGTGCGCCCAGGGTAGGCTACACCTTC.

The chain is built from TRBV20-1 and TRBJ2-1, with TRBD2 as a possible D gene (6 bases). V was cut by 6 bases and J by 2 bases, with 20 bases left in between. The germline gives CDR1 DFQATT, CDR2 SNEGSKA (reference sequence). The CDR3 is made up of 16 amino acids. CDR3 sequence: CSAQPSTSSTYNEQFF. The DNA for the CDR3 is TGCAGTGCCCAACCCTCGACTAGTTCCACCTACAATGAGCAGTTCTTC.

V gene TRBV14 combines with J gene TRBJ2-1, with 10 bases aligning to TRBD2. Germline loops: CDR1 SGHDN, CDR2 FVKESK. Trimming at V came to 5 bases and at J to 6 bases, leaving 10 bases not matched to a gene. CDR3 size: 16 residues. Here the CDR3 reads CASSDAGTSVINEQFF. In nucleotides, the CDR3 is TGTGCCAGCAGCGACGCCGGGACTAGCGTCATCAATGAGCAGTTCTTC.

The table lists this clonotype with a few counts. This chain joins TRBV24-1 and TRBJ2-2; 10 nucleotides align to TRBD2. Germline trimming cut 4 bases from V and 5 bases from J; bases unmatched to any gene: 6. The CDR3 sequence is 16 residues long. The germline V gene encodes CDR1 KGHDR and CDR2 SFDVKD. The CDR3 DNA sequence: TGTGCCACCAGTGACACTAGCGGGACCAAGACCGGGGAGCTGTTTTTT. It is translated as CATSDTSGTKTGELFF.

The rearrangement links TRBV6-1 to TRBJ2-3; D remains unclear. Per germline, CDR1 MNHNS and CDR2 SASEGT. V was trimmed by 7 bases and J by 3 bases, leaving 17 bases between them. This CDR3 has 15 amino acids. The CDR3 bases are TGTGCCAGCACCGAAATTTCTGGCCAAACAGATACGCAGTATTTT. Its translation is CASTEISGQTDTQYF.

The chain recombines TRBV6-1 with TRBJ2-7, with D hard to call. Per the germline V gene, CDR1 is MNHNS and CDR2 is SASEGT. The CDR3 extends over 13 amino acids. V shed 3 bases and J shed 2 bases, with 8 bases lying between them. Here the CDR3 DNA reads TGTGCCAGCAGTGAGGCAGTCGCCTACGAGCAGTACGTC. The encoded protein is CASSEAVAYEQYV.

This clonotype has more than one count but fewer than ten. V is TRBV20-1 and J is TRBJ1-1; D not resolved. The length of the CDR3 is 13 residues. The germline V gene encodes CDR1 DFQATT and CDR2 SNEGSKA (reference sequence). V lost 6 bases to trimming and J lost 4 bases, with 15 bases between them. CDR3 amino acids: CSANVGIGTEAFF. CDR3 in DNA: TGCAGTGCCAACGTAGGAATAGGCACTGAAGCTTTCTTT.

Only a few counts were recorded for this clonotype. V gene TRBV24-1 combines with J gene TRBJ2-3, with TRBD2 identical over 7 bases. The V segment lost 3 bases and the J segment 3 bases; nucleotides outside the gene matches: 8. The CDR3 contains 16 residues. CDR1 and CDR2 (germline): KGHDR, SFDVKD. This CDR3 is CATSDPLADSTDTQYF. The CDR3 DNA reads as TGTGCCACCAGTGATCCTCTAGCGGATTCTACAGATACGCAGTATTTT.

This sequence joins TRBV11-2 and TRBJ2-4; possibly TRBD2 for D (6 bases). V lost 2 bases and J lost 7, with 9 bases in between. The CDR3 covers 13 residues. From germline, CDR1 is SGHAT and CDR2 FQNNGV. The CDR3 protein is CASSLPGANIQYF. CDR3 bases: TGTGCCAGCAGCTTACCGGGAGCCAACATTCAGTACTTC.

This clonotype was seen more than once but under ten times. V and J are TRBV20-1 and TRBJ2-7; 10 nucleotides align to TRBD2. The CDR3 sequence is 12 residues long. Germline lookup yields CDR1 DFQATT and CDR2 SNEGSKA (reference sequence). With 4 bases clipped from V and 4 bases from J, the junction kept 1 base outside the gene matches. Here the CDR3 reads CSATSGSYEQYF. Here the CDR3 DNA reads TGCAGTGCTACTAGCGGGAGTTACGAGCAGTACTTC.

The V and J genes are TRBV4-2 and TRBJ1-6; D ambiguous. In germline, CDR1 is LGHNA, CDR2 YNFKEQ. The CDR3 is made up of 15 amino acids. V dropped 1 base and J dropped 3 bases, with 7 bases sitting between them. For the CDR3, the DNA is TGTGCCAGCAGCCAAGGCGGGGTCTATAATTCACCCCTCCACTTT. Its protein is CASSQGGVYNSPLHF.

The rearrangement joins TRBV18 to TRBJ2-7, with D unclear. The CDR3 is 14 residues long. The germline CDR1 and CDR2 sequences are KGHSH and LQKENI. V lost 0 bases and J lost 0, with 6 bases in between. CDR3 loop: CASSPPSSSYEQYF. DNA for the CDR3: TGTGCCAGCTCACCACCGAGTAGCTCCTACGAGCAGTACTTC.

This clonotype was seen only a few times. The gene calls are TRBV12-3 or TRBV12-4 and TRBJ2-5; a weak D match, TRBD1 (6 bases). V lost 5 bases and J 5 bases, leaving 15 bases between the germline ends. CDR3 size: 14 residues. CDR3 nucleotide sequence: TGTGCCAGCAGTGACCGGGACAAAGGGGAGACCCAGTACTTC. This gives the protein CASSDRDKGETQYF.

In its sample, this clonotype was seen a few times. V and J are TRBV6-5 and TRBJ2-5; no definite D call. Germline V gene lookup returns CDR1 MNHEY and CDR2 SVGAGI. V was trimmed by 0 bases and J by 5 bases, leaving 13 bases between them. The CDR3 runs to 15 residues. The CDR3: CASSYSGSLSETQYF. Here the CDR3 DNA reads TGTGCCAGCAGTTACTCCGGCAGCCTTAGTGAGACCCAGTACTTC.

Only a few counts were recorded for this clonotype. V is TRBV4-1 and J is TRBJ2-1; 11 bases match TRBD2. The CDR3 has 17 residues. Trimming at V came to 5 bases and at J to 7 bases, leaving 13 bases not matched to a gene. Germline values: CDR1 MGHRA, CDR2 YSYEKL. CDR3 protein: CASSGSLTSGSANEQFF. The CDR3 DNA follows: TGCGCCAGCAGCGGTAGCCTTACTAGCGGGAGCGCGAATGAGCAGTTCTTC.

This clonotype was detected only a few times. The chain is built from TRBV20-1 and TRBJ1-5, with D perhaps matching TRBD1 (6 bases). Trimming removed 0 bases at V and 6 bases at J, with 12 bases between. Germline V gives CDR1 DFQATT, CDR2 SNEGSKA (reference sequence). CDR3 length equals 14 residues. In nucleotides, the CDR3 is TGCAGTGCTAGAGAGACAGGCAGGCTTCAGCCCCAGCATTTT. Translated: CSARETGRLQPQHF.

Many counts were recorded for this clonotype. The V and J genes are TRBV2 and TRBJ2-5; TRBD1 matches 8 bases. The CDR3 contains 15 residues. From germline, CDR1 is SNHLY and CDR2 FYNNEI. V was clipped by 6 bases and J by 3 bases; unmatched bases: 9. For the CDR3, the DNA is TGTGCCAGCAGCGAGGGACAGGTCAGGGAAGAGACCCAGTACTTC. Translation: CASSEGQVREETQYF.

This clonotype was seen only a few times. The chain couples TRBV24-1 to TRBJ2-5; D is possibly TRBD1 (6 bases). The CDR3 is 16 amino acids. V shed 1 base and J shed 5 bases, with 16 bases lying between them. Germline values: CDR1 KGHDR, CDR2 SFDVKD. In DNA form, the CDR3 reads TGTGCCACCAGTGATTTAAACAGGGCAGATCAGGAGACCCAGTACTTC. Encoded protein: CATSDLNRADQETQYF.

This sequence joins TRBV11-3 and TRBJ2-5, with 9 bases matching TRBD1. With 4 bases clipped from V and 0 bases from J, the junction kept 9 bases outside the gene matches. Germline CDR1 and CDR2: SGHNT and YENEEA. The CDR3 covers 17 residues. CDR3 amino acids: CASSSGQGSTYQETQYF. The CDR3 DNA follows: TGTGCCAGCAGCTCGGGACAGGGAAGCACCTACCAAGAGACCCAGTACTTC.

The chain links TRBV3-1 to TRBJ2-1; 9 bases are a match to TRBD2. CDR1 LGHDT and CDR2 YNNKEL come from the germline V gene (reference sequence). This CDR3 spans 14 amino acids. The junction had 6 bases not matched to a gene; V was cut back by 2 bases and J by 10 bases. The chain's CDR3 is CASSQIAGEGEQFF. CDR3 DNA sequence: TGTGCCAGCAGCCAAATAGCGGGAGAAGGGGAGCAGTTCTTC.

The rearrangement uses TRBV24-1 and TRBJ1-1, with 11 bases identical to TRBD1. The germline gives CDR1 KGHDR, CDR2 SFDVKD. The CDR3 is made up of 13 amino acids. The trim removed 7 bases at V and 6 bases at J, leaving 3 bases unmatched. The CDR3 sequence: CATRGQGEAEAFF. CDR3 nucleotides: TGTGCCACCAGGGGACAGGGGGAGGCTGAAGCTTTCTTT.

The V gene is TRBV27, the J gene TRBJ2-5; 13 bases are shared with TRBD2. V gave up 2 bases and J gave up 1 base; unmatched junction bases: 4. The germline CDR1 and CDR2 sequences are MNHEY and SMNVEV (reference sequence). The CDR3 sequence is 17 residues long. CDR3 coding DNA: TGTGCCAGCAGTTTAGAGGGACTAGCGGGATTCCAAGAGACCCAGTACTTC. Translated: CASSLEGLAGFQETQYF.

This clonotype was seen more than once but under ten times. CDR3 sequence reads: CASSQEGAGPGPQHF. In DNA form, the CDR3 reads TGCGCCAGCAGCCAAGAAGGGGCAGGGCCAGGGCCCCAGCATTTT. The chain combines TRBV4-1 with TRBJ1-5, with D possibly matching TRBD1 (5 bases). The CDR3 runs 15 residues. The V end lost 0 bases, the J end lost 9 bases, and 15 bases lay between the germline ends. Germline V lookup: CDR1 MGHRA, CDR2 YSYEKL.

By its share, this clonotype is medium-sized. This chain links TRBV5-1 with TRBJ2-1; D perhaps matches TRBD2 (5 bases). The length of the CDR3 is 13 residues. V was shortened by 5 bases and J by 5 bases, with 11 bases between the two germline ends. Germline V gene data show CDR1 as SGHRS and CDR2 as YFSETQ. For the CDR3, the DNA is TGCGCCAGCAGGAGGACTCCGGACAATGAGCAGTTCTTC. Amino acids: CASRRTPDNEQFF.

This clonotype has ten or more counts. The chain recombines TRBV12-3 or TRBV12-4 with TRBJ2-1; 7 positions match TRBD2. This CDR3 region has 14 residues. Unmatched junction bases numbered 2, after V lost 0 bases and J lost 6 bases. The CDR3 nucleotides are TGTGCCAGCAGTTTAGCGGGAGGGTCCAATGAGCAGTTCTTC. Encoded protein: CASSLAGGSNEQFF.